These T cell receptor beta chains were read from a single sample in a study of early stage breast cancer tumors. Data came from immunoSEQ multiplex PCR; TCRdb stores just in-frame clones and leaves some out. The top ten hold around 4.7% of the sample, which has about 53,000 clones, approximately 90% seen once. Material: blood. These receptors came from a person between 65 and 79 years old with breast cancer. Both conserved end residues are part of each CDR3. A D gene is named only where the DNA matches it firmly. The listing skips clone size in some rows; elsewhere it reads once, few, many or a size class.

j_call clone_size v_call d_call cdr3_nt cdr3_aa
TRBJ1-3 once TRBV13 TRBD1 TGTGCCAGCGCCACAGGGGGCACTGGAAACACCATATATTTT CASATGGTGNTIYF
TRBJ1-2 NA TRBV6-4 TRBD1 TGTGCCAGCATAGGGGGCCCCACTACAGGGCAGGCCAATGGAGGCTACACCTTC CASIGGPTTGQANGGYTF
TRBJ1-6 NA TRBV5-4 NA TGTGCCAGCAGCTTGATGGGCAGTGACAATTCACCCCTCCACTTT CASSLMGSDNSPLHF
TRBJ1-3 NA TRBV7-6 NA TGTGCCAGCAGCGCGCAGGAAGGTGGAAACACCATATATTTT CASSAQEGGNTIYF
TRBJ2-3 once TRBV7-8 NA TGTGCCAGCAGCTTAGGGGCAGGGAGGGATACGCAGTATTTT CASSLGAGRDTQYF
TRBJ2-3 NA TRBV5-1 TRBD2 TGCGCCAGCAGCTTGTCCGCTAGCGGGGGGGCGGGTCTACCGCAGTATTTT CASSLSASGGAGLPQYF
TRBJ2-7 NA TRBV6-5 TRBD2 TGTGCCAGCAGACGGATTAGCGGGGGGAACTACGAGCAGTACTTC CASRRISGGNYEQYF
TRBJ2-1 once TRBV6-6 TRBD1 TGTGCCAGCACTCGTAGGGACAGGGAAGACAATGAGCAGTTCTTC CASTRRDREDNEQFF
TRBJ2-7 NA TRBV7-2 NA TGTGCCAGCAGCTTTTCAGGGTCCCCCTACGAGCAGTACTTC CASSFSGSPYEQYF
TRBJ1-4 NA TRBV30 NA TGTGCCTGGAGGGACCAGGGGTATGAAAAACTGTTTTTT CAWRDQGYEKLFF
TRBJ1-5 NA TRBV5-1 TRBD1 TGCGCCAGCAGCCTCGACAGGGCCAATCAGCCCCAGCATTTT CASSLDRANQPQHF
TRBJ2-5 NA TRBV5-1 TRBD1 TGCGCCAGCAGCTTTGGACAGGGGGTAAGGGAGACCCAGTACTTC CASSFGQGVRETQYF
TRBJ1-2 NA TRBV7-8 TRBD1 TGTGCCAGCAGCCCGGCAGGGGGACCGGATGGCTACACCTTC CASSPAGGPDGYTF
TRBJ2-1 NA TRBV29-1 TRBD2 TGCAGCGTTGCGCGGGAGAGGGGTGAGCAGTTCTTC CSVARERGEQFF
TRBJ2-1 NA TRBV11-3 TRBD2 TGTGCCAGCAGCTTAGATGGGGCGGGGGGGCTCGATGAGCAGTTCTTC CASSLDGAGGLDEQFF
TRBJ2-7 NA TRBV29-1 TRBD2 TGCAGCGTCGGTAGCGGGATGATCGACGAGCAGTACTTC CSVGSGMIDEQYF
TRBJ2-7 NA TRBV7-2 TRBD1 TGTGCCAGCAGCTGGGGACAGGACGAGCAGTACTTC CASSWGQDEQYF
TRBJ1-3 NA TRBV19 NA TGTGCCAGTAGTACGACAGTCTCTGGAAACACCATATATTTT CASSTTVSGNTIYF